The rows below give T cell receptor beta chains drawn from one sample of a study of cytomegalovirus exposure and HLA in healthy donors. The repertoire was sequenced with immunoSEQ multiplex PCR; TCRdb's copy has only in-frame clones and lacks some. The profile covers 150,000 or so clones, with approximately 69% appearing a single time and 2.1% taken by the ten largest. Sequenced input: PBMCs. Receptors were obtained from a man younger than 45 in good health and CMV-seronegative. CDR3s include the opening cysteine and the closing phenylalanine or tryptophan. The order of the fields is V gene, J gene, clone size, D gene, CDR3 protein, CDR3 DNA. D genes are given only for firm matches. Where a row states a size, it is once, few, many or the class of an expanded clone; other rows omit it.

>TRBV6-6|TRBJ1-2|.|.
CASSQDNYGYTF
TGTGCCAGCAGTCAGGATAACTATGGCTACACCTTC
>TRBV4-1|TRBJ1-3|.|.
CASSQGQASGNTIYF
TGCGCCAGCAGCCAAGGGCAGGCCTCTGGAAACACCATATATTTT
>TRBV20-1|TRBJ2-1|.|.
CSASYSNEQFF
TGCAGTGCTAGCTATAGCAATGAGCAGTTCTTC
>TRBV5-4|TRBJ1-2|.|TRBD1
CASSLEDRGGYTF
TGTGCCAGCAGCTTGGAAGACAGGGGGGGCTACACCTTC
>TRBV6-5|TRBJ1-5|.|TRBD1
CASRQGASQPQHF
TGTGCCAGCCGACAGGGGGCATCTCAGCCCCAGCATTTT
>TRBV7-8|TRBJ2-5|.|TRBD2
CASSLESGGPQETQYF
TGTGCCAGCAGCTTAGAATCGGGGGGGCCCCAAGAGACCCAGTACTTC
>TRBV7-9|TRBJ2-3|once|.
CASTKQGITDTQYF
TGTGCCAGCACCAAACAGGGTATCACAGATACGCAGTATTTT
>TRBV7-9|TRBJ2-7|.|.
CSIEGLAYEQYF
TGTTCCATCGAGGGTCTCGCCTACGAGCAGTACTTC
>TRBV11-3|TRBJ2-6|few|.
CASSLSGSGANVLTF
TGTGCCAGCAGCTTATCCGGGTCTGGGGCCAACGTCCTGACTTTC
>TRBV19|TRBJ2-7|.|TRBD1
CASSRYPGQGAYEQYF
TGTGCCAGTAGTCGTTATCCGGGACAGGGGGCATACGAGCAGTACTTC
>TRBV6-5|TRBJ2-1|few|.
CASSSPTELYNEQFF
TGTGCCAGCAGTTCGCCGACGGAGCTCTACAATGAGCAGTTCTTC
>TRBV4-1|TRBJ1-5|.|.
CASRAGEQPQHF
TGCGCCAGCAGGGCAGGGGAACAGCCCCAGCATTTT
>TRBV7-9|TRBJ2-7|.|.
CASSPGTPYEQYF
TGTGCCAGCAGCCCGGGAACTCCATACGAGCAGTACTTC
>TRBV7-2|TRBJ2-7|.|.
CASSSDPGLIRYEQYF
TGTGCCAGCAGCTCAGATCCGGGACTCATCCGCTACGAGCAGTACTTC
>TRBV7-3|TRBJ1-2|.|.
CASSFGDRSSAYGYTF
TGTGCCAGCAGCTTCGGTGACAGGTCATCCGCCTATGGCTACACCTTC
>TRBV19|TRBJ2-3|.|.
CASSMSLGAGTDTQYF
TGTGCCAGTAGTATGTCTTTGGGGGCTGGCACAGATACGCAGTATTTT
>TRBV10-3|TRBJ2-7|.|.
CAIRADRDEQYF
TGTGCCATCAGAGCCGACCGGGACGAGCAGTACTTC
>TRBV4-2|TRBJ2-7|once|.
CASSQDRDIYEQYF
TGTGCCAGCAGCCAAGATCGGGACATCTACGAGCAGTACTTC
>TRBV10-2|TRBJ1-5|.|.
CASSQGVGQPQHF
TGCGCCAGCTCCCAGGGTGTGGGTCAGCCCCAGCATTTT
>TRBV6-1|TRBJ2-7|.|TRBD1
CASSVWGQKSYEQYF
TGTGCCAGCAGTGTATGGGGACAGAAAAGCTACGAGCAGTACTTC
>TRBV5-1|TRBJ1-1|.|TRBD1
CASSLSTGGTEAFF
TGCGCCAGCAGCTTGTCTACAGGGGGCACTGAAGCTTTCTTT
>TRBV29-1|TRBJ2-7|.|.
CSVDSGEWDEQYF
TGCAGCGTTGATTCAGGGGAGTGGGACGAGCAGTACTTC
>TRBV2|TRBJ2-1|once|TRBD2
CASSPGLAASYNEQFF
TGTGCCAGCAGTCCAGGACTAGCGGCCTCCTACAATGAGCAGTTCTTC
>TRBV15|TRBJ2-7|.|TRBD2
CATSNVAGAYEQYF
TGTGCCACCAGCAATGTAGCGGGGGCCTACGAGCAGTACTTC
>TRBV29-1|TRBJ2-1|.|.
CSGGTPSVDEQFF
TGCAGCGGGGGGACTCCCTCGGTCGATGAGCAGTTCTTC
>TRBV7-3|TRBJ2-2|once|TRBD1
CASSGTGLIGELFF
TGTGCCAGCAGTGGGACAGGGTTGATCGGGGAGCTGTTTTTT
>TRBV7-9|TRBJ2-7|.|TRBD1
CASTTAQGARYEQYF
TGTGCCAGCACCACAGCACAGGGGGCTCGGTACGAGCAGTACTTC
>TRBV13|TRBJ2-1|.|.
CASSQNTLAVHNEQFF
TGTGCCAGCAGCCAAAACACCTTGGCAGTCCACAATGAGCAGTTCTTC
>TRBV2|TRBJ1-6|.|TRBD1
CASSGFPQGNSPLHF
TGTGCCAGCAGTGGTTTCCCACAGGGGAATTCACCCCTCCACTTT
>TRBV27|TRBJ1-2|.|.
CASSLGAYGYGYTF
TGTGCCAGCAGTCTGGGAGCATACGGGTATGGCTACACCTTC
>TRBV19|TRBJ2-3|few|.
CASSIGGTTDTQYF
TGTGCCAGTAGTATAGGCGGGACCACAGATACGCAGTATTTT
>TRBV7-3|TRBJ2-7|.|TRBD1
CASSRTGGYEQYF
TGTGCCAGCAGCCGGACAGGGGGCTACGAGCAGTACTTC
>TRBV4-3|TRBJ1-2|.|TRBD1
CASSHIRTGDGGYTF
TGCGCCAGCAGCCACATACGGACAGGGGATGGCGGCTACACCTTC